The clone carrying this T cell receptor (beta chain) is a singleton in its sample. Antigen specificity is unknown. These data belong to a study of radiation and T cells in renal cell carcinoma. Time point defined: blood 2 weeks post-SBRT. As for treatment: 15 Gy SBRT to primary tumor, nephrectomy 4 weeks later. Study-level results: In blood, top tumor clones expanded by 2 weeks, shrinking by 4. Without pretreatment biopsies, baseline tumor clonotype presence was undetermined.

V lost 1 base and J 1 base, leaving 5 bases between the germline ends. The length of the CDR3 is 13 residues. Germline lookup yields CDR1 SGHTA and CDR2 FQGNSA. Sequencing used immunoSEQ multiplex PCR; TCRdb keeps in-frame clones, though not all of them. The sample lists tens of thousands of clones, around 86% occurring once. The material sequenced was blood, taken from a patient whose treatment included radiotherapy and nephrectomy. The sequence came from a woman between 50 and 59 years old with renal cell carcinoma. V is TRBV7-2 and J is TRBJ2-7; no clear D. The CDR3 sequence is CASSLDKSYEQYF. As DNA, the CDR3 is TGTGCCAGCAGCTTAGACAAGTCCTACGAGCAGTACTTC. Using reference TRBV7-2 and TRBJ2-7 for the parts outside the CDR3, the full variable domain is GAGVSQSPSNKVTEKGKDVELRCDPISGHTALYWYRQSLGQGLEFLIYFQGNSAPDKSGLPSDRFSAERTGGSVSTLTIQRTQQEDSAVYLCASSLDKSYEQYFGPGTRLTVT.